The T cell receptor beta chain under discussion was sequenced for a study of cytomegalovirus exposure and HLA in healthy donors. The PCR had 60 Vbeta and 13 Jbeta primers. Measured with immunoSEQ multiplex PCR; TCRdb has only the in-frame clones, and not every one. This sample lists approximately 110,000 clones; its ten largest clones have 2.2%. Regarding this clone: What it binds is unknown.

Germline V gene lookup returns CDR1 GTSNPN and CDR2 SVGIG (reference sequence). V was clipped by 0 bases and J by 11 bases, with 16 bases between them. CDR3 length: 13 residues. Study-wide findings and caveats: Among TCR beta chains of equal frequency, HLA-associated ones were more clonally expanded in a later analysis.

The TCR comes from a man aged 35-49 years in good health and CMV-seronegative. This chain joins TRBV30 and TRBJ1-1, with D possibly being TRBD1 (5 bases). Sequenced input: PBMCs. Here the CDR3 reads CAWSVFSGSRAFF. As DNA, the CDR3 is TGTGCCTGGAGTGTCTTTTCAGGGTCAAGGGCTTTCTTT.